This entry lists 21 T cell receptor beta chains sequenced from one sample in a study of regulatory T cells in long-lasting Graves disease. The time point denotes: newly diagnosed GD, antithyroid drugs for less than 3 months. The authors made the TCR library using RNA they extracted from PBMCs. In building TCR beta libraries, iRepertoire HTBI primers were used together with Arm-PCR of CDR3 regions. One entry per CDR3 protein, called by TCRdb with MiXCR from the multiplex PCR reads. Of 400,000 to 500,000 distinct CDR3 sequences listed, 15% to 20% were seen once; the top ten hold about 25%. The sample was also reused in another study, on T cells in Graves' hyperthyroidism and ophthalmopathy.

Sequencing used peripheral blood mononuclear cells (PBMCs), obtained at new diagnosis, from a patient treated with antithyroid drugs. These receptors were obtained from a young woman with Graves disease.

The rearrangement joins TRBV12-3 or TRBV12-4 to TRBJ1-1, with D tentatively TRBD1 (6 bases). The V end was cut by 7 bases, the J end by 1 base, with 19 bases between. CDR3 length equals 16 residues. The DNA for the CDR3 is TGTGCCAGCACCTCTCGGGGGGGCGCCTCGAACACTGAAGCTTTCTTT. As protein: CASTSRGGASNTEAFF.

In this sample, this clonotype turned up a few times. This rearrangement joins TRBV5-1 to TRBJ2-2; D might be TRBD1 (6 bases). CDR3 length equals 18 residues. The V end was cut by 4 bases, the J end by 3 bases, with 22 bases between. Germline V gene lookup returns CDR1 SGHRS and CDR2 YFSETQ. CDR3 coding DNA: TGCGCCAGCAGCCTCCTGAAAGGGCAGGGGAAATACACCGGGGAGCTGTTTTTT. Its protein is CASSLLKGQGKYTGELFF.

The chain uses TRBV5-1 and TRBJ1-3; D possibly corresponds to TRBD1 (5 bases). Germline CDR1 is SGHRS and CDR2 is YFSETQ. The CDR3 is 14 residues long. V lost 5 bases and J 1 base, leaving 10 bases between the germline ends. Written as DNA, the CDR3 is TGCGCCAGCAGGCCGGGGGGGTCTGGAAACACCATATATTTT. Protein product: CASRPGGSGNTIYF.

In its sample, this clonotype was seen many times. The V and J genes are TRBV28 and TRBJ1-1; maybe TRBD1 (5 bases). CDR1 is MDHEN and CDR2 is SYDVKM in the germline V gene. Trimming took 8 bases from V and 7 from J, leaving 17 bases between them. This CDR3 contains 13 residues. The CDR3 spells CASSLVGRGEAFF. The CDR3 DNA reads TGTGCCAGCTCTCTTGTGGGACGGGGTGAAGCTTTCTTT. Full variable domain (remainder filled in from reference TRBV28 and TRBJ1-1): DVKVTQSSRYLVKRTGEKVFLECVQDMDHENMFWYRQDPGLGLRLIYFSYDVKMKEKGDIPEGYSVSREKKERFSLILESASTNQTSMYLCASSLVGRGEAFFGQGTRLTVV.

Only a few counts were recorded for this clonotype. This chain connects TRBV12-3 or TRBV12-4 to TRBJ2-7, with D maybe TRBD1 (5 bases). The V and J ends lost 2 bases and 6 bases respectively, with 8 bases between them. The CDR3 contains 12 residues. The chain's CDR3 is CASSLTGAEQYF. CDR3 sequence (DNA): TGTGCCAGCAGTTTAACAGGCGCCGAGCAGTACTTC.

Comment on this clonotype: A much larger clone lies a single base off, so this may be a read error. The V and J genes are TRBV12-3 or TRBV12-4 and TRBJ2-4; 8 positions match TRBD2. The junction had 18 bases not matched to a gene; V was cut back by 7 bases and J by 13 bases. The CDR3 runs to 15 residues. The CDR3 reads CASTAGVAGTDEQYF. DNA for the CDR3: TGTGCCAGCACTGCTGGGGTAGCGGGAACGGATGAGCAGTACTTC.

The chain combines TRBV29-1 with TRBJ1-2, with no clear D. CDR1 is SQVTM, CDR2 ANQGSEA, per germline. CDR3 size: 14 residues. V lost 3 bases and J lost 2, with 13 bases in between. CDR3 amino acids: CSVDWGGLNYGYTF. CDR3 coding DNA: TGCAGCGTTGACTGGGGAGGCCTGAACTATGGCTACACCTTC.

In its sample, this clonotype was seen many times. The chain has TRBV2 and TRBJ2-3, with 7 bases identical to TRBD2. CDR3 size: 14 residues. Germline CDR1 is SNHLY and CDR2 is FYNNEI. The ends lost 4 bases at V and 10 bases at J; junction bases unmatched: 11. In DNA form, the CDR3 reads TGTGCCAGCAGTGTCCGGCAGCCGGGGGGTGCGCAGTATTTT. Its protein is CASSVRQPGGAQYF.

The V and J genes are TRBV4-3 and TRBJ2-3, with D perhaps matching TRBD1 or TRBD2 (6 bases each). Trimming stripped 1 base from V and 2 bases from J, with 13 bases between. CDR1 and CDR2 from the germline V gene are LGHNA and YSLEER. This CDR3 has 16 amino acids. The CDR3 loop reads CASSQVTGRNTDTQYF. As DNA, the CDR3 is TGCGCCAGCAGCCAAGTTACAGGGAGGAACACAGATACGCAGTATTTT.

This clonotype was seen a handful of times. The genes are TRBV29-1 and TRBJ2-1; 10 bases line up with TRBD2. The V segment lost 1 base and the J segment 7 bases; nucleotides outside the gene matches: 7. This CDR3 spans 15 amino acids. CDR1 is SQVTM and CDR2 is ANQGSEA in the germline V gene. CDR3 in DNA: TGCAGCGTTGAAGTAGCTAGCGGGAGTCTTAATGAGCAGTTCTTC. Encoded protein: CSVEVASGSLNEQFF.

This clonotype was detected many times. This chain joins TRBV5-1 and TRBJ1-1; TRBD1 might be the D (6 bases). The CDR3 loop spans 15 amino acids. V shed 0 bases and J shed 4 bases, with 13 bases lying between them. Germline V gene sequence: CDR1 SGHRS, CDR2 YFSETQ. This CDR3 reads CASSLVVQGGTEAFF. The CDR3 DNA reads as TGCGCCAGCAGCTTGGTAGTCCAAGGGGGCACTGAAGCTTTCTTT.

This clonotype occurred many times. This chain joins TRBV5-6 and TRBJ1-2; maybe TRBD1 (5 bases). The ends were cut back, 6 bases at V and 8 bases at J, with 20 bases in the middle. CDR3 length: 14 residues. The germline V gene has CDR1 SGHDT and CDR2 YYEEEE. The CDR3: CASIIWWGNDGYTF. In DNA, the CDR3 is TGTGCCAGCATCATTTGGTGGGGGAATGACGGCTACACCTTC.

This clonotype occurred many times. The chain combines TRBV18 with TRBJ1-2; a possible D gene is TRBD1 (5 bases). The length of the CDR3 is 13 residues. Germline values: CDR1 KGHSH, CDR2 LQKENI. The V and J ends lost 2 bases and 6 bases respectively, with 10 bases between them. The CDR3 sequence is CASSPNARDGYTF. CDR3 nucleotides: TGTGCCAGCTCACCAAATGCCAGGGATGGCTACACCTTC.

Many counts were recorded for this clonotype. The rearrangement uses TRBV12-3 or TRBV12-4 and TRBJ2-5; 7 bases align to TRBD2. Trimming removed 2 bases from V and 4 bases from J; junction bases left unmatched: 7. The CDR3 totals 15 residues. This chain's CDR3 is CASSLTGGSGETQYF. In nucleotides, the CDR3 is TGTGCCAGCAGTTTAACTGGCGGGAGTGGAGAGACCCAGTACTTC.

J is TRBJ1-5 and V is TRBV9; D remains unclear. The CDR3 consists of 17 residues. Trimming removed 0 bases from V and 2 bases from J, with 15 bases in between. Looked up from germline, CDR1 is SGDLS and CDR2 is YYNGEE. DNA of the CDR3: TGTGCCAGCAGCGTAGGGGTCGGAGGGTTCGGCAATCAGCCCCAGCATTTT. It encodes CASSVGVGGFGNQPQHF.

This clonotype came up many times. The V call is TRBV15, the J call TRBJ1-2; D is perhaps TRBD1 (6 bases). Trimming left V 3 bases short and J 7 bases short, with 15 bases between. CDR1 is LNHNV and CDR2 is YYDKDF in the germline V gene (reference sequence). The CDR3 runs to 14 residues. This chain's CDR3 is CATSSDYTGSGYTF. CDR3 bases: TGTGCCACCAGCAGCGATTATACAGGGTCTGGCTACACCTTC. Full variable domain (rest looked up from reference TRBV15 and TRBJ1-2): DAMVIQNPRYQVTQFGKPVTLSCSQTLNHNVMYWYQQKSSQAPKLLFHYYDKDFNNEADTPDNFQSRRPNTSFCFLDIRSPGLGDTAMYLCATSSDYTGSGYTFGSGTRLTVV.

This clonotype was counted many times. V is TRBV20-1 and J is TRBJ2-7, with 15 bases identical to TRBD2. The CDR3 totals 14 residues. V lost 4 bases, J lost 7 bases, and 5 bases stayed unmatched. Germline V gene data show CDR1 as DFQATT and CDR2 as SNEGSKA (reference sequence). In DNA, the CDR3 is TGCAGTGCTATATGGACTAGCGGGAGGGGTGAGCAGTACTTC. Its protein is CSAIWTSGRGEQYF.

This clonotype was detected many times. The CDR3 sequence is CASSFTREHNEQFF. In DNA, the CDR3 is TGTGCCAGCAGTTTTACGCGGGAGCACAATGAGCAGTTCTTC. The rearrangement uses TRBV27 and TRBJ2-1; 7 bases agree with TRBD2. CDR1 MNHEY and CDR2 SMNVEV come from the germline V gene (reference sequence). The length of the CDR3 is 14 residues. V trimming: 3 bases; J trimming: 5 bases; junction bases outside the gene matches: 4.

In this sample, this clonotype turned up a few times. At one of its ends the junction is not consistent with the germline gene, which may arise from a read error. V is TRBV5-6 and J is TRBJ2-5, with D possibly TRBD1 on 5 matching bases. The CDR3 runs to 17 residues. Germline-derived CDR1 and CDR2 are SGHDT and YYEEEE. The DNA of the CDR3 is TGTGCCAGCACCTTGGTTGGCAGGGCCGTAATTTTGGAGACCCAGTACTTC. The encoded protein is CASTLVGRAVILETQYF.

The chain is built from TRBV27 and TRBJ1-1; no firm D call. The length of the CDR3 is 15 residues. Germline values: CDR1 MNHEY, CDR2 SMNVEV (reference sequence). V gave up 3 bases and J gave up 4 bases, with 15 bases separating them. The DNA for the CDR3 is TGTGCCAGCAGTTTCGGGTTCGGGTATATCACTGAAGCTTTCTTT. This encodes CASSFGFGYITEAFF.

This clonotype turned up a few times. The chain joins TRBV20-1 to TRBJ1-1; 11 bases line up with TRBD1. Germline values: CDR1 DFQATT, CDR2 SNEGSKA (reference sequence). CDR3 length: 17 residues. After removal of 5 bases from V and 5 bases from J, the junction contained 16 bases not matched to a gene. Here the CDR3 DNA reads TGCAGTGCTCCACGAGGGGGACAGGGGGGCCAGGGGACTGAAGCTTTCTTT. Encoded protein: CSAPRGGQGGQGTEAFF.